This entry features one T cell receptor beta chain sequence. Its antigen is still unknown. This entry belongs to a study of cytomegalovirus exposure and HLA in healthy donors. Study-wide results and limits: Researchers reported in a later analysis that a missense DCLRE1C variant was tied to TCR beta V- and J-gene trimming. Likely technical artifact: a cluster of highly shared sequence variants. In a later analysis, the majority of CMV-associated beta chains seemingly showed HLA restriction.

The PCR was carried out with 60 Vbeta primers and 13 Jbeta primers. Some clones are missing from TCRdb's copy, which holds only in-frame ones; the method was immunoSEQ multiplex PCR. The data hold 65,000 to 70,000 clones, with around three quarters observed a single time. Losses at the gene ends were 6 bases for V and 4 bases for J; bases not matched to a gene: 4. CDR3 size: 14 residues. Germline values: CDR1 MNHEY, CDR2 SVGAGI. Sequencing was carried out using PBMCs. The gene calls are TRBV6-5 and TRBJ1-2; TRBD1 matches at 11 bases. This receptor was identified in a man aged 45-65 years in good health and CMV-seronegative. The CDR3 DNA reads TGTGCCAGCAGGGGACAGGGGGAGGGCTATGGCTACACCTTC. Its protein product is CASRGQGEGYGYTF.